These T cell receptor beta chains were read from a single sample in a study of CXCR3-negative and CXCR3-positive naive CD8 T cells. TCRdb re-called the 5' RACE reads; one entry per CDR3 protein, DNA not given. Its listing shows under 25,000 distinct CDR3 sequences. The sequencing sample was made of memory CD8+ T cells from blood. Receptor source: a human donor in good health. Some clones in this sample may be carry-over from other donors' samples. Each CDR3 is given with its conserved first and last residue. Not every row has a clone size; where given, it reads once, few, many or a size class.

J gene	clone size	V gene	CDR3 length	CDR3 protein
TRBJ2-1	.	TRBV19	15	CASSRDRGHVNEQFF
TRBJ2-5	.	TRBV7-2	14	CASSLFPGQETQYF
TRBJ2-1	.	TRBV4-1	14	CASSRGAGVNEQFF
TRBJ2-7	.	TRBV7-6	14	CASSSIQGNYEQYF
TRBJ2-3	.	TRBV4-3	17	CASSQDLVGTTTDTQYF
TRBJ2-5	.	TRBV29-1	11	CSVFGGETQYF
TRBJ1-1	.	TRBV29-1	13	CSVATRGTGEAFF
TRBJ2-3	.	TRBV10-2	16	CASSERGGGDTDTQYF
TRBJ2-1	.	TRBV29-1	15	CSVEQRGAAADEQFF
TRBJ2-7	.	TRBV20-1	15	CSARDNQGERYEQYF
TRBJ1-1	medium-sized	TRBV7-9	14	CASSGTALNTEAFF
TRBJ2-5	.	TRBV29-1	14	CSVTPLPGGETQYF
TRBJ2-7	.	TRBV6-6	14	CASSAGTGPYEQYF
TRBJ2-1	.	TRBV6-1	16	CASSPGLAGSWDEQFF
TRBJ2-1	.	TRBV7-2	16	CASSLNGGSSYNEQFF
TRBJ2-1	.	TRBV29-1	13	CSLSRQSYNEQFF
TRBJ1-5	.	TRBV6-1	18	CASTPKGPGAPGDQPQHF
TRBJ2-1	.	TRBV6-5	14	CASSLRTDYNEQFF
TRBJ2-7	.	TRBV13	15	CASSPKTGPMNEQYF
TRBJ2-7	.	TRBV7-9	14	CASSLEGGVHEQYF
TRBJ2-7	.	TRBV6-2/TRBV6-3	11	CASSYSTEQYF
TRBJ2-5	.	TRBV6-2/TRBV6-3	17	CASSYPPSGRVQETQYF
TRBJ1-1	.	TRBV12-3/TRBV12-4	12	CASTRVSTEAFF
TRBJ2-7	.	TRBV11-2	14	CASSFGPSSYEQYF
TRBJ2-7	.	TRBV29-1	13	CSVVVQGLPEQYF
TRBJ2-1	.	TRBV20-1	14	CSASEPREANEQFF
TRBJ2-7	.	TRBV6-5	16	CASSYSGLAEGDEQYF
TRBJ1-1	.	TRBV20-1	16	CSARHRAEPLSTEAFF
TRBJ1-1	.	TRBV20-1	12	CSASTRATEAFF
TRBJ2-5	.	TRBV12-3/TRBV12-4	16	CASSLELRGSKETQYF
TRBJ2-7	.	TRBV2	14	CASSPLAGSYEQYF
TRBJ2-6	.	TRBV20-1	18	CSARATGTGLSGANVLTF
TRBJ2-1	.	TRBV6-2/TRBV6-3	16	CASSYSGAAWYNEQFF
TRBJ2-7	.	TRBV29-1	14	CSVDGQGVSYEQYF
TRBJ2-1	.	TRBV27	17	CASSLTGLAGAFNEQFF
TRBJ1-2	medium-sized	TRBV15	15	CATSTHRDTVYGYTF
TRBJ2-3	.	TRBV6-4	14	CASSDTSGPDTQYF
TRBJ1-3	.	TRBV6-6	19	CASSYSGDRPALSGNTIYF
TRBJ2-7	.	TRBV7-9	13	CASSSTRIYEQYF
TRBJ2-1	.	TRBV20-1	14	CSALGEIAYNEQFF
TRBJ2-7	.	TRBV12-3/TRBV12-4	13	CASSFSLGGEQYF
TRBJ2-5	.	TRBV7-8	15	CASSMNDGTGETQYF
TRBJ2-7	.	TRBV7-9	16	CASSYVTSGVVHEQYF
TRBJ2-7	.	TRBV5-5	15	CASSRPGQGFYEQYF
TRBJ2-5	.	TRBV4-3	18	CASSQDLGARALQETQYF
TRBJ2-3	.	TRBV7-8	16	CASSLSTRTDTDTQYF
TRBJ2-3	.	TRBV7-6	13	CASRDRGADTQYF
TRBJ2-1	.	TRBV5-5	16	CASSLGKRGSHNEQFF
TRBJ2-7	.	TRBV5-6	14	CASSPDRVSYEQYF
TRBJ2-3	.	TRBV20-1	13	CSASGGTLPLQYF
TRBJ1-1	.	TRBV4-2	13	CASSQDVNTEAFF
TRBJ2-1	.	TRBV11-3	12	CASSLLVNEQFF